The present TCR beta chain was sequenced within a study of human T cells and chemical hapten exposure. It was the library that attached unique molecular identifiers to individual cDNA molecules. MiXCR, applied by TCRdb to the RACE reads, yields one record per CDR3 protein. Here the sample spans roughly 40,000 distinct CDR3 sequences, 9.5% to 10% being singletons. Germline V gene sequence: CDR1 LGHDT, CDR2 YNNKEL (reference sequence). The CDR3 contains 12 residues. Trimming took 1 base from V and 4 from J, leaving 5 bases between them. This clonotype was counted between two and nine times. Its antigen is currently unknown. Time point of the sample: patch test 2, 6 weeks after DPC sensitization. Treatment given: therapeutic diphenylcyclopropenone sensitization with weekly scalp DPC. Unfractionated whole blood yielded the extracted total RNA. Blood was drawn before each patch test was applied. The study's findings and limits: Expanded TCRs produced significantly more large CDR3 similarity clusters than controls did.

This clonotype was sampled from a woman aged 25 to 39 with alopecia areata. Some clones in this sample may be carry-over from other donors' samples. Sequencing used whole blood, obtained in connection with sensitization to the hapten diphenylcyclopropenone (DPC). The V and J genes are TRBV3-1 and TRBJ2-7; no reliable D call. The CDR3 coding sequence is TGTGCCAGCAGCCAAGGATCATACGAGCAGTACTTC. It specifies CASSQGSYEQYF.